What follows is one TCR beta chain and its context. The antigen remains unidentified. The sample is drawn from a study of radiotherapy plus CTLA-4 blockade in lung cancer. Overall study: Disease control was seen in about 30% of patients, objective responses in roughly 19%.

Ipilimumab-mediated CTLA-4 blockade plus focal radiation was given to patients having chemo-refractory metastatic non-small-cell lung cancer. Clones were sequenced by immunoSEQ multiplex PCR, and TCRdb holds only the in-frame ones, with some missing. Of about 91,000 clones in the sample, about two thirds were seen once. The germline CDR1 and CDR2 sequences are SGHRS and YFSETQ. The CDR3 has 15 amino acids. The V end lost 0 bases, the J end lost 1 base, and 10 bases lay between the germline ends. Study-wide results and limits: Researchers report tumor-derived TCR clones expanding in blood after radiotherapy plus ipilimumab. Early blood T cell clone changes and increased post-radiation serum interferon-beta were reportedly the strongest response predictors.

Sequenced material: peripheral blood, taken from a patient treated with radiotherapy plus ipilimumab. The receptor comes from a human donor with non-small cell lung cancer that progressed on radiotherapy plus ipilimumab. This rearrangement joins TRBV5-1 to TRBJ2-5, with D uncertain. CDR3 sequence reads: CASSLGAFTQETQYF. The CDR3, as DNA: TGCGCCAGCAGCTTGGGCGCCTTTACCCAAGAGACCCAGTACTTC.